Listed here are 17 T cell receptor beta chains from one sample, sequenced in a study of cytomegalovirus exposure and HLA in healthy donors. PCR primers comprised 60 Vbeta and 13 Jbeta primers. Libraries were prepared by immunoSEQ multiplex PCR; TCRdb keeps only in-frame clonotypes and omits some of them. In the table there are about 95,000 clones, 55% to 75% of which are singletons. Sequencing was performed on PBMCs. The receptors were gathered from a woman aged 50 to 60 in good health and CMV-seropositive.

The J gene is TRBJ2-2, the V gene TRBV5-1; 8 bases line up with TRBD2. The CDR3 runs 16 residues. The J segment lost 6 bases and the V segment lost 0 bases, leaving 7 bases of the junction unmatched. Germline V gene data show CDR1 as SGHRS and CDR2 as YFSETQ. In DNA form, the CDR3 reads TGCGCCAGCAGCTTGGCGGGAGGGCGAGTAGCCGGGGAGCTGTTTTTT. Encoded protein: CASSLAGGRVAGELFF.

CDR3 residues: CASSQAASRGPNYEQYF. In DNA form, the CDR3 reads TGCGCCAGCAGCCAAGCAGCGTCCAGGGGTCCGAACTACGAGCAGTACTTC. The V gene is TRBV4-1, the J gene TRBJ2-7, with D possibly TRBD1 on 6 matching bases. CDR3 length: 17 residues. CDR1 and CDR2 from the germline V gene are MGHRA and YSYEKL. Between the trimmed V and J ends, which lost 1 base and 3 bases, there was a span of 19 bases.

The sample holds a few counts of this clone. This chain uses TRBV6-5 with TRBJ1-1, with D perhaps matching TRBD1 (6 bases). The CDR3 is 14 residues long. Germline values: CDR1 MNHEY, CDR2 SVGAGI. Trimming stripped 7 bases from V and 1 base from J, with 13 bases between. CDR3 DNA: TGTGCCAGCAAACGGCAGACAGGGAACACTGAAGCTTTCTTT. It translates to CASKRQTGNTEAFF.

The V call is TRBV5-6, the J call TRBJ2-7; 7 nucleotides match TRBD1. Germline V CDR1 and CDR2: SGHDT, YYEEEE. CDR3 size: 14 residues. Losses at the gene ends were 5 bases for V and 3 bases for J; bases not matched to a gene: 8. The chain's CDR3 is CASRPQGTDYEQYF. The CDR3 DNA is TGTGCCAGCAGACCCCAGGGGACAGACTACGAGCAGTACTTC.

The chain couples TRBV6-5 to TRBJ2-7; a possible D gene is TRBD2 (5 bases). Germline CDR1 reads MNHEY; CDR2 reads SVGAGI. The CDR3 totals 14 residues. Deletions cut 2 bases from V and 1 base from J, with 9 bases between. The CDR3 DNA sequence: TGTGCCAGCAGTTACACGGGGTCGTCCTACGAGCAGTACTTC. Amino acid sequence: CASSYTGSSYEQYF.

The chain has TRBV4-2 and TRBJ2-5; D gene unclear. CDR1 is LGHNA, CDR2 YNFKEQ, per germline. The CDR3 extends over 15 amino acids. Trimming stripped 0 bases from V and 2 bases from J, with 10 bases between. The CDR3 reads CASSQDNNVQETQYF. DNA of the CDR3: TGTGCCAGCAGCCAAGATAACAACGTACAAGAGACCCAGTACTTC.

The CDR3 sequence: CASSLLGGGLGVNEQFF. CDR3 coding DNA: TGTGCCAGCAGCCTTCTTGGGGGCGGCCTAGGCGTCAATGAGCAGTTCTTC. The V gene is TRBV7-8, the J gene TRBJ2-1; D possibly corresponds to TRBD1 (6 bases). The CDR3 covers 17 residues. The V end lost 5 bases, the J end lost 6 bases, and 23 bases lay between the germline ends. Per the germline V gene, CDR1 is SGHVS and CDR2 is FQNEAQ.

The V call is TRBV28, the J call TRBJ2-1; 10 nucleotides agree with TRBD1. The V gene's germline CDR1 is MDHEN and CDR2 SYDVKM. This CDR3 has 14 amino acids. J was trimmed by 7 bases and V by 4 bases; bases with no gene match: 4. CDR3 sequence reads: CASSWVDRGNEQFF. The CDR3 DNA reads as TGTGCCAGCAGTTGGGTGGACAGGGGGAATGAGCAGTTCTTC.

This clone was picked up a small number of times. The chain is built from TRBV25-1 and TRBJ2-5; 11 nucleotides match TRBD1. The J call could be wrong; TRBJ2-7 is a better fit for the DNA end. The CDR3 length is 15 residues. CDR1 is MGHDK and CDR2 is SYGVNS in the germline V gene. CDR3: CASRLGTGGPYEQYF. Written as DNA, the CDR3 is TGTGCCAGCAGACTCGGGACAGGGGGGCCCTACGAGCAGTACTTC.

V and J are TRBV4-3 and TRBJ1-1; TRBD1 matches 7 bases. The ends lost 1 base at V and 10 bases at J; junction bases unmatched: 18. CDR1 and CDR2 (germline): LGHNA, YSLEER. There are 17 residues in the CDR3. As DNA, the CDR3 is TGCGCCAGCAGCCAAGTTAGTGGTCTAGACAGGGCCCGGCCAGCTTTCTTT. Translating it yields CASSQVSGLDRARPAFF.

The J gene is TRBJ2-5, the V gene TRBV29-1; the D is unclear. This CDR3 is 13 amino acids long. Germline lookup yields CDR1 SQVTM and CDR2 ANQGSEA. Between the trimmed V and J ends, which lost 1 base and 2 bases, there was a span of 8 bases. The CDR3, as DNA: TGCAGCGTTGAAGGCGGTAGACAAGAGACCCAGTACTTC. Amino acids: CSVEGGRQETQYF.

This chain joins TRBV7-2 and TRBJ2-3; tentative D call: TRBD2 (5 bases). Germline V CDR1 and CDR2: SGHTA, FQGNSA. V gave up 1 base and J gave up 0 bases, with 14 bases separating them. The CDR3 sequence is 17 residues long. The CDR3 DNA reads TGTGCCAGCAGCTTAGGACTGCGGCGGGTCAGCACAGATACGCAGTATTTT. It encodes CASSLGLRRVSTDTQYF.

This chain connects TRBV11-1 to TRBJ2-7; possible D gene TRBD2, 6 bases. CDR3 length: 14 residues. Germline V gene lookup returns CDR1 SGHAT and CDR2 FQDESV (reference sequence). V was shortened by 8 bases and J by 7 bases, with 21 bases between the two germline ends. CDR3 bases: TGTGCCAGCGTCCGGGACTCCTCTTCGGGGGAGCAGTACTTC. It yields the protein CASVRDSSSGEQYF.

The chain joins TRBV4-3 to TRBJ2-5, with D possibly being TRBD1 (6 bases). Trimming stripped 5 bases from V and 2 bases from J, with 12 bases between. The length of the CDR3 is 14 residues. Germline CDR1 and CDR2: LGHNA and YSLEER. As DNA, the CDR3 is TGCGCCAGCAGCAACCCAGGACAGCAAGAGACCCAGTACTTC. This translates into CASSNPGQQETQYF.

The CDR3 DNA is TGTGCCAGCAGCCTCTTACCGACTAGCGCCTCGAGCTCCTACGAGCAGTACTTC. Protein sequence: CASSLLPTSASSSYEQYF. The chain employs TRBV11-2 and TRBJ2-7; 8 bases are a match to TRBD2. With V trimmed by 5 bases and J by 0 bases, 15 bases remained unmatched. The length of the CDR3 is 18 residues. Germline CDR1 reads SGHAT; CDR2 reads FQNNGV.

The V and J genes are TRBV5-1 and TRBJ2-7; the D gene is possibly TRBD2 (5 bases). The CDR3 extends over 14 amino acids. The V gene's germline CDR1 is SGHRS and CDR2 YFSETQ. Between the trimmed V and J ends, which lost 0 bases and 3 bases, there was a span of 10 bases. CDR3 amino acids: CASSLAEGHYEQYF. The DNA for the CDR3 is TGCGCCAGCAGCTTGGCTGAGGGCCACTACGAGCAGTACTTC.

CDR3 region: CASSQVLARDRGTEAFF. In DNA form, the CDR3 reads TGCGCCAGCAGCCAAGTTTTGGCCCGTGACAGGGGGACTGAAGCTTTCTTT. V is TRBV4-1 and J is TRBJ1-1, with 9 bases aligning to TRBD1. Trimming took 1 base from V and 5 from J; bases not matched to a gene: 11. The CDR3 has 17 residues. The germline gives CDR1 MGHRA, CDR2 YSYEKL.